The next 24 T cell receptor beta chains were all read from a single sample in a study of shared clonotypes between healthy human individuals. Profiling relied on immunoSEQ multiplex PCR, and the TCRdb table lists in-frame clones only, not all of them. The data contain 300,000 to 400,000 clones, around 87% of them singletons. Sequencing input: memory CD8+ T cells sorted from blood. This sample's subset: CD45RO+ cells pooled with CCR7-negative TemRA cells. These receptor sequences come from a man younger than 30 in good health.

V is TRBV27 and J is TRBJ2-1; 7 bases are a match to TRBD1. Per germline, CDR1 MNHEY and CDR2 SMNVEV (reference sequence). The CDR3 loop spans 14 amino acids. After removal of 6 bases from V and 5 bases from J, the junction contained 7 bases not matched to a gene. CDR3 nucleotide sequence: TGTGCCAGCAGAACTTGGGACAGCGACAATGAGCAGTTCTTC. It translates to CASRTWDSDNEQFF.

The CDR3: CASSYGQGNPEQYF. CDR3 coding DNA: TGTGCCAGCAGTTACGGACAGGGAAATCCCGAGCAGTACTTC. This chain links TRBV6-5 with TRBJ2-7; 8 nucleotides match TRBD1. Germline-derived CDR1 and CDR2 are MNHEY and SVGAGI. The CDR3 is 14 amino acids. The ends lost 2 bases at V and 6 bases at J; junction bases unmatched: 6.

This sequence joins TRBV6-6 and TRBJ1-1; D remains ambiguous. CDR1 MNHNY and CDR2 SVGAGI come from the germline V gene (reference sequence). Trimming removed 5 bases from V and 7 bases from J, with 14 bases in between. The CDR3 is 13 amino acids. The CDR3 DNA sequence: TGTGCCAGCAGTCGGCCTTCCGGGGTTGAAGCTTTCTTT. It codes for CASSRPSGVEAFF.

This clone was counted a few times. The V gene is TRBV4-3, the J gene TRBJ2-7, with a possible D match to TRBD1 (5 bases). The germline V and J ends were trimmed by 0 bases and 2 bases, with 11 bases remaining between them. The CDR3 consists of 15 residues. Germline V gives CDR1 LGHNA, CDR2 YSLEER. The CDR3 is CASSQEIGATYEQYF. CDR3 in DNA: TGCGCCAGCAGCCAAGAAATAGGGGCTACCTACGAGCAGTACTTC.

This chain links TRBV10-2 with TRBJ1-3, with no clear D. CDR1 and CDR2 from the germline V gene are WSHSY and SAAADI. Trimming took off 7 bases at V and 0 bases at J, with 10 bases between the two ends. CDR3 length: 14 amino acids. CDR3 loop: CASKKHNSGNTIYF. The CDR3 DNA follows: TGCGCCAGCAAAAAGCATAACTCTGGAAACACCATATATTTT.

The chain uses TRBV5-4 and TRBJ2-7; 10 bases map to TRBD2. There are 16 residues in the CDR3. Germline CDR1 and CDR2: SGHNT and YYREEE (reference sequence). The V segment lost 4 bases and the J segment 4 bases; nucleotides outside the gene matches: 11. The CDR3, as DNA: TGTGCCAGCAGCCCCGCCCTAGCGGGAGTCTCGTACGAGCAGTACTTC. Encoded protein: CASSPALAGVSYEQYF.

CDR3 bases: TGTGCCAGCAGCTTGGAGGGGGCTTTCGTAGAGACCCAGTACTTC. Translation: CASSLEGAFVETQYF. The chain recombines TRBV5-6 with TRBJ2-5; 7 bases match TRBD1. CDR1 is SGHDT, CDR2 YYEEEE, per germline. V gave up 0 bases and J gave up 4 bases; unmatched junction bases: 6. The CDR3 loop spans 15 amino acids. Full variable domain (missing parts from reference TRBV5-6 and TRBJ2-5): DAGVTQSPTHLIKTRGQQVTLRCSPKSGHDTVSWYQQALGQGPQFIFQYYEEEERQRGNFPDRFSGHQFPNYSSELNVNALLLGDSALYLCASSLEGAFVETQYFGPGTRLLVL.

This chain connects TRBV2 to TRBJ2-1; no clear D gene. Germline values: CDR1 SNHLY, CDR2 FYNNEI. The CDR3 has 15 residues. Trimming removed 6 bases from V and 2 bases from J, with 14 bases in between. The CDR3, as DNA: TGTGCCAGCAGCCATCGGAAGGTCCCCTACAATGAGCAGTTCTTC. Its translation: CASSHRKVPYNEQFF.

The rearrangement uses TRBV7-2 and TRBJ1-2; no firm D call. The length of the CDR3 is 14 residues. The germline V gene encodes CDR1 SGHTA and CDR2 FQGNSA. V was cut by 1 base and J by 4 bases, with 10 bases left in between. The CDR3 loop is CASSLDTLFYGYTF. The CDR3 nucleotides read TGTGCCAGCAGCTTAGACACCTTATTCTATGGCTACACCTTC. The complete variable domain, with remaining parts taken from reference TRBV7-2 and TRBJ1-2, reads GAGVSQSPSNKVTEKGKDVELRCDPISGHTALYWYRQSLGQGLEFLIYFQGNSAPDKSGLPSDRFSAERTGGSVSTLTIQRTQQEDSAVYLCASSLDTLFYGYTFGSGTRLTVV.

The chain recombines TRBV5-1 with TRBJ2-7, with 14 bases aligning to TRBD2. V was clipped by 3 bases and J by 4 bases; unmatched bases: 6. Germline CDR1 and CDR2: SGHRS and YFSETQ. CDR3 length: 16 residues. The CDR3 region is CASSWTSGRLSYEQYF. The CDR3 DNA follows: TGCGCCAGCAGCTGGACTAGCGGGAGGCTTTCGTACGAGCAGTACTTC.

The chain uses TRBV10-3 and TRBJ2-3, with D unclear. The CDR3 runs 15 residues. The germline CDR1 and CDR2 sequences are ENHRY and SYGVKD. V shed 3 bases and J shed 9 bases, with 19 bases lying between them. In DNA form, the CDR3 reads TGTGCCATCAGTGATCCACCCCTTTTAAGGTGGACGCAGTATTTT. Amino acid sequence: CAISDPPLLRWTQYF.

The rearrangement joins TRBV28 to TRBJ1-5; unclear D gene. Germline CDR1 reads MDHEN; CDR2 reads SYDVKM. The ends were cut back, 1 base at V and 0 bases at J, with 10 bases in the middle. CDR3 length: 16 residues. This CDR3 reads CASSLLPGYSNQPQHF. The CDR3 DNA reads as TGTGCCAGCAGTTTATTACCAGGATATAGCAATCAGCCCCAGCATTTT.

The chain couples TRBV5-8 to TRBJ2-6; unclear D gene. Germline V gene lookup returns CDR1 SGHTS and CDR2 YDEGEE. CDR3 length equals 14 residues. Trimming left V 2 bases short and J 7 bases short, with 10 bases between. The chain's CDR3 is CASSFKLLANVLTF. The DNA of the CDR3 is TGTGCCAGCAGCTTTAAGTTGCTTGCCAACGTCCTGACTTTC.

The chain uses TRBV7-6 and TRBJ2-1; D gene uncertain. V lost 1 base and J 15 bases, leaving 19 bases between the germline ends. The CDR3 is 14 amino acids. CDR1 SGHVS and CDR2 FNYEAQ come from the germline V gene. CDR3 residues: CASSLEAEDRNPFF. CDR3 in DNA: TGTGCCAGCAGCTTAGAGGCGGAAGATCGAAATCCGTTCTTC.

The chain couples TRBV2 to TRBJ2-7, with D possibly called TRBD1 or TRBD2 (6 bases each). CDR1 SNHLY and CDR2 FYNNEI come from the germline V gene. The CDR3 runs 15 residues. V dropped 8 bases and J dropped 7 bases, with 24 bases sitting between them. As DNA, the CDR3 is TGTGCCAGCTGGGACTCAGGGACAAGCCCTTGGGAGCAGTACTTC. Translating gives CASWDSGTSPWEQYF.

V is TRBV28 and J is TRBJ1-1; D gene uncertain. V was cut by 1 base and J by 4 bases, with 16 bases left in between. This CDR3 spans 16 amino acids. Germline V gene data show CDR1 as MDHEN and CDR2 as SYDVKM. In DNA, the CDR3 is TGTGCCAGCAGTTTATCCCCCGCTTTACCCCCCACTGAAGCTTTCTTT. It translates to CASSLSPALPPTEAFF.

CDR3 nucleotide sequence: TGTGCCAGCAGCCTCGCGATACCTAGCGATACCGGGGAGCTGTTTTTT. It specifies CASSLAIPSDTGELFF. The rearrangement uses TRBV4-2 and TRBJ2-2; tentatively, D is TRBD2 (6 bases). The V end lost 4 bases, the J end lost 5 bases, and 17 bases lay between the germline ends. Germline-derived CDR1 and CDR2 are LGHNA and YNFKEQ. The CDR3 is made up of 16 amino acids.

CDR3 sequence (DNA): TGTGCCAGCAGTGCCCTCACGGGGCGACTCCAAGAGACCCAGTACTTC. This sequence encodes CASSALTGRLQETQYF. The chain is built from TRBV25-1 and TRBJ2-5; D is possibly TRBD1 or TRBD2 (5 bases each). Trimming left V 4 bases short and J 1 base short, with 16 bases between. The CDR3 totals 16 residues. Germline V gene sequence: CDR1 MGHDK, CDR2 SYGVNS.

This chain uses TRBV6-5 with TRBJ2-7; TRBD1 aligns across 9 bases. The junction had 4 bases not matched to a gene; V was cut back by 4 bases and J by 6 bases. The length of the CDR3 is 13 residues. The germline CDR1 and CDR2 sequences are MNHEY and SVGAGI. The CDR3 region is CASSSGTGFEQYF. In DNA, the CDR3 is TGTGCCAGCAGTTCCGGGACAGGGTTCGAGCAGTACTTC.

The chain uses TRBV28 and TRBJ1-4; 9 bases align to TRBD1. J lost 8 bases, V lost 3 bases, and 4 bases had no gene match. The CDR3 length is 14 residues. Germline CDR1 is MDHEN and CDR2 is SYDVKM. CDR3 sequence reads: CASSFRQGDEKLFF. CDR3 DNA: TGTGCCAGCAGTTTCCGACAGGGGGACGAAAAACTGTTTTTT.

V is TRBV2 and J is TRBJ2-7, with D possibly TRBD2 on 5 matching bases. The V gene lost 4 bases and the J gene lost 6 bases, with 7 bases spanning the gap. CDR1 SNHLY and CDR2 FYNNEI come from the germline V gene. This CDR3 comprises 11 residues. CDR3 sequence reads: CASSAEAEQYF. The CDR3 nucleotides are TGTGCCAGCAGTGCGGAGGCCGAGCAGTACTTC. The variable domain in full, with the rest retrieved from reference TRBV2 and TRBJ2-7, is EPEVTQTPSHQVTQMGQEVILRCVPISNHLYFYWYRQILGQKVEFLVSFYNNEISEKSEIFDDQFSVERPDGSNFTLKIRSTKLEDSAMYFCASSAEAEQYFGPGTRLTVT.

Note on this clone: Other DNA variants within this sample encode the same CDR3. The chain uses TRBV27 and TRBJ1-1; D possibly corresponds to TRBD1 (5 bases). The CDR3 contains 14 residues. CDR1 MNHEY and CDR2 SMNVEV come from the germline V gene (reference sequence). Between the trimmed V and J ends, which lost 6 bases and 0 bases, there was a span of 11 bases. The chain's CDR3 is CASSLGGMNTEAFF. CDR3 nucleotides: TGTGCCAGCAGCTTGGGGGGAATGAACACTGAAGCTTTCTTT.

The chain is built from TRBV6-6 and TRBJ1-1, with unresolved D. Germline V gives CDR1 MNHNY, CDR2 SVGAGI (reference sequence). The CDR3 consists of 16 residues. The V gene lost 7 bases and the J gene lost 7 bases, with 25 bases spanning the gap. CDR3 nucleotides: TGTGCCAGCACCCAATTGTTTCTGTTGTGGGTGCTTGAAGCTTTCTTT. Its translation is CASTQLFLLWVLEAFF.

The chain employs TRBV6-6 and TRBJ2-7; the D is unclear. The CDR3 is 13 amino acids. Per the germline V gene, CDR1 is MNHNY and CDR2 is SVGAGI (reference sequence). Trimming took 6 bases from V and 0 from J, leaving 9 bases between them. As DNA, the CDR3 is TGTGCCAGCAGCCCTTCCCCCTCCTACGAGCAGTACTTC. It codes for CASSPSPSYEQYF.